A selection of T cell receptor beta chains follows, all from one sample in a study of breast tumors, draining lymph nodes, adjacent tissues. TCRdb re-analysed the multiplex PCR reads in MiXCR, keeping a single row per CDR3 protein. The sample lists 150,000 to 200,000 distinct CDR3 sequences, 25% to 40% occurring once. The sample taken for sequencing was axillary lymph node tissue. Source of these receptors: a female donor with breast cancer. Some clones in this sample may be carry-over from other donors' samples. Each CDR3 is given with its conserved first and last residue. D genes are given only for firm matches. The listing skips clone size in some rows; elsewhere it reads once, few, many or a size class.

>few|TRBV11-3|TRBJ2-7|NA
TGTGCCAGCAGCCGGGACGGAACCTCCGAGCAGTACTTC
CASSRDGTSEQYF
>few|TRBV6-1|TRBJ2-3|NA
TGTGCCAGCAGTGAGCAGCGTACGCAGTATTTT
CASSEQRTQYF
>NA|TRBV28|TRBJ2-2|TRBD1
TGTGCCAGCAGGGACAGGGGCAGGACCGGGGAGCCGTTTTTT
CASRDRGRTGEPFF
>many|TRBV5-4|TRBJ1-2|TRBD1
TGTGCCAGCAGACCGGGGGACAGGGGTAACTATGGCTACACCTTC
CASRPGDRGNYGYTF
>NA|TRBV28|TRBJ2-7|TRBD1
TGTGCCAGCAGCCCATATAACCCCGGGACAGGGGTTGTATACGAGCAGTACTTC
CASSPYNPGTGVVYEQYF
>many|TRBV20-1|TRBJ1-5|TRBD1
TGCAGTGCTACTAAATCGGGGACAGGGTATTCACTTAGCAATCAGCCCCAGCATTTT
CSATKSGTGYSLSNQPQHF
>NA|TRBV28|TRBJ1-5|TRBD1
TGTGCCAGCACCTCTCAGCCGGGACAGGGAAATCAGCCCCAGCATTTT
CASTSQPGQGNQPQHF
>many|TRBV7-6|TRBJ1-2|NA
TGTGCCAGCAGCTTACAGGGGCCGGGTGGCTACACCTTC
CASSLQGPGGYTF
>NA|TRBV20-1|TRBJ1-5|NA
TGCAGTGCTAGAGTGACTGCAAATCAGCTCCAGCATTTT
CSARVTANQLQHF
>NA|TRBV10-1|TRBJ1-3|TRBD1
TGCGCCAGCACTCGGGACAGGGGAGTGGGAAACACCATATATTTT
CASTRDRGVGNTIYF
>many|TRBV6-5|TRBJ2-5|NA
TGTGCCAGCAGTTACTCAAGGAGGGGTGTGGAGACCCAGTACTTC
CASSYSRRGVETQYF
>few|TRBV20-1|TRBJ2-1|NA
TGCAGTGGCCTACTAGGCGTAAATGAGCCGTTCTTC
CSGLLGVNEPFF
>many|TRBV4-2|TRBJ1-6|TRBD1
TGTGCCAGCAGCCAAGGACAGGGGGAAAGGATTTCACCCCTCCACTTT
CASSQGQGERISPLHF
>NA|TRBV3-1|TRBJ2-5|NA
TGTGCCAGCAGCCTCTCGAAAGAGACCCAGTACTTC
CASSLSKETQYF
>many|TRBV9|TRBJ1-4|NA
TGTGCCAGCAGCGTGTCCGACGGAACAACTAATGAAAAACTGTTTTTT
CASSVSDGTTNEKLFF
>many|TRBV10-3|TRBJ2-7|NA
TGTGCCATCGCAAGGTTGGGCTACGAGCAGTACTTC
CAIARLGYEQYF
>few|TRBV2|TRBJ1-1|TRBD1
TGTGCCAGCAGGAAGACAGGGGGCGGCACTGAAGCTTTCTTT
CASRKTGGGTEAFF
>many|TRBV11-2|TRBJ1-2|NA
TGTGCCAGCAGCTTAGTACCTAACTATGGCTACACCTTC
CASSLVPNYGYTF
>NA|TRBV5-6|TRBJ1-6|NA
TGTGCCAGTAACCGGGCCGGCCCAGGGTACGGAGCACCCCTCCACTTT
CASNRAGPGYGAPLHF
>many|TRBV4-2|TRBJ2-1|TRBD2
TGTGCCAGCAGTAGCGGGACTAGCATGACGAATGAGCAGTTCTTC
CASSSGTSMTNEQFF
>NA|TRBV30|TRBJ1-1|TRBD1
TGTGCCTGGAGTGGGGACAGGGGTCCTGAAGCTTTCTTT
CAWSGDRGPEAFF
>many|TRBV9|TRBJ1-2|TRBD1
TGTGCCAGCAGCGCAACTTCAGGGGGTACTGGCTATGGCTACACCTTC
CASSATSGGTGYGYTF
>many|TRBV7-3|TRBJ2-7|TRBD2
TGTGCCAGCAGCTTAGCGGGAGAGTTTTACGAGCAGTACTTC
CASSLAGEFYEQYF